This T cell receptor beta chain is from a study of CXCR3-negative and CXCR3-positive naive CD8 T cells. Remarks on this clonotype: As yet, its antigen is unknown.

Preparation of TRB cDNA libraries relied on 5' RACE carrying UMI labels. Reanalyzing the 5' RACE reads, TCRdb keeps one entry per CDR3 protein, without DNA. The sample spans fewer than 90,000 distinct CDR3 sequences; the ten largest clones claim approximately 0.67%. General observations from the study: Naive CXCR3-negative cells resembled naive CXCR3-positive cells in TRBV-TRBJ usage; memory cells differed. Against CXCR3-negative naive cells, CXCR3-positive naive cells showed more hydrophobic TRB CDR3s.

This clonotype was obtained from a human donor in good health. Some clones in this sample may be carry-over from other donors' samples. Sequenced material: naive CXCR3+ CD8+ T cells from blood. Specified subset: CD45RO-CCR7+CD27+CD95- naive CD8+ T cells expressing CXCR3 (TNR3+).

CDR3 in amino acids: CASSTKSTVLAKNIQYF. The rearrangement uses TRBV28 and TRBJ2-4. CDR3 length: 17 amino acids. Per germline, CDR1 MDHEN and CDR2 SYDVKM.